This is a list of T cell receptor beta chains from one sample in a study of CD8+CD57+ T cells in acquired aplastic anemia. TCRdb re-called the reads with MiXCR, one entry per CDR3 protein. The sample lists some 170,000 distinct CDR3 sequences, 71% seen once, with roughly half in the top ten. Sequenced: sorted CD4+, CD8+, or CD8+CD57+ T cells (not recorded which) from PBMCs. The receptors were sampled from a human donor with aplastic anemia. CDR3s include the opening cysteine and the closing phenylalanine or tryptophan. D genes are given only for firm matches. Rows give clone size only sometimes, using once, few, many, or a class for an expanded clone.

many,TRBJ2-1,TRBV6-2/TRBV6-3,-,TGTGCCAGCAGTTACAAGGAGCGGACCTACAATGAGCAGTTCTTC,CASSYKERTYNEQFF
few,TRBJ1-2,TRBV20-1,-,TGCAGTGCTAGAGATTTGGGCAGGCCCAGGGAAGGCTACACCTTC,CSARDLGRPREGYTF
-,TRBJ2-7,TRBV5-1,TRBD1,TGCGCCAGCAGCTTCACAGGGGCCGAGCAGTACTTC,CASSFTGAEQYF
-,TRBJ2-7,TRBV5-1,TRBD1,TGTGCCAGCGACAGGGTCTACGAGCAGTACTTC,CASDRVYEQYF
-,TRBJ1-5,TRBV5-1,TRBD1,TGCGCCAGCAGCTTAGGGGGCGCGGATCAGCCCCAGCATTTT,CASSLGGADQPQHF
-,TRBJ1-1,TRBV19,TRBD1,TGTGCCAGTACCCCCCTATTCCAGGACAGGGAAGGAACTGAAGCTTTCTTT,CASTPLFQDREGTEAFF
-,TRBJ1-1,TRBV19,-,TGTGCCAGTAGTATGAAGGGGGACACTGAAGCTTTCTTT,CASSMKGDTEAFF
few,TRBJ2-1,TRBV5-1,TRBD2,TGCGCCAGCAGCTTTGGCGGGGGCTCCTACAATGAGCAGTTCTTC,CASSFGGGSYNEQFF
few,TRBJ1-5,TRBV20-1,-,TGCAGTGCCGGGACGGATAGCAATCAGCCCCAGCATTTT,CSAGTDSNQPQHF
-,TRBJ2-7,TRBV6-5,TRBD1,TGTGCCAGCAGTTACTCGACAGGGACGTACGAGCAGTACTTC,CASSYSTGTYEQYF
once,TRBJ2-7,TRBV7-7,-,TGTGCTAGCAGCCTGAAACAGGGATACGAGCAGTACTTC,CASSLKQGYEQYF
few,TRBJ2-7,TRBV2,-,TGTGCCAGCATCCGCGGGGACCTCTCCTACGAGCAGTACTTC,CASIRGDLSYEQYF
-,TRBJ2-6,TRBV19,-,TGTGCCAGTAGTATGAGCAGCTCTGGGGCCAACGTCCTGACTTTC,CASSMSSSGANVLTF
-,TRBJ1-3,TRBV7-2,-,TGTGCCAGCAGCTCTCAGACAGTCTCTGGAAACACCATATATTTT,CASSSQTVSGNTIYF
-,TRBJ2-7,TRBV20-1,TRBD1,TGCAGTGCGCCCCTTCAGGGGGAGTCCTACGAGCAGTACTTC,CSAPLQGESYEQYF
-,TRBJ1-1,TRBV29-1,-,TGCAGCGCCGGGGGGCAGAACACTGAAGCTTTCTTT,CSAGGQNTEAFF
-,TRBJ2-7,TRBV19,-,TGTGCCAGTAGTATAGATCGAAGTCAGAACGAGCAGTACTTC,CASSIDRSQNEQYF
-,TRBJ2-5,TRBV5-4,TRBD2,TGTGCCAGCAGCCAAGTTGGGCGGGGGTCACAAGAGACCCAGTACTTC,CASSQVGRGSQETQYF
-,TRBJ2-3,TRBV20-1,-,TGCAGTGCTAGAGATTTAACAGGGACCTCCTCAGATACGCAGTATTTT,CSARDLTGTSSDTQYF
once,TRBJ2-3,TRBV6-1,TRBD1,TGTGCCAGCAGTGCAGGGACAGGGCAAACAGATACGCAGTATTTT,CASSAGTGQTDTQYF
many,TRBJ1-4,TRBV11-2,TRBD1,TGTGCCAGCAGCTTAGTAGGGGGGACAGGGAATGAAAAACTGTTTTTT,CASSLVGGTGNEKLFF
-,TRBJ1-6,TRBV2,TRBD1,TGTGCCAGCAGTGAAGGGGACAGGGCTTCACCCCTCCACTTT,CASSEGDRASPLHF
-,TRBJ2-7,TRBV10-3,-,TGTGCCATCAGTGAGGGGAACGGGATCTACGAGCAGTACTTC,CAISEGNGIYEQYF
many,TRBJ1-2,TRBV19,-,TGTGCCAGTAGTACCTACAGGGCTGGCTACACCTTC,CASSTYRAGYTF
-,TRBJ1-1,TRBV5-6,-,TGTGCCAGCACCCTTTGGGGAGGAATGAACACTGAAGCTTTCTTT,CASTLWGGMNTEAFF
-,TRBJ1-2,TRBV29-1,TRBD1,TGCAGCGTTGTAGGGGGGGACAGGGGAGGTCACTATGGCTACACCTTC,CSVVGGDRGGHYGYTF
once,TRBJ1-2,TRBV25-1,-,TGTGCCAGCAGTGAATACTATGGTCTCAGTTCGGAGGGCTACACCTTC,CASSEYYGLSSEGYTF
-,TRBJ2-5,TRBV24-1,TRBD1,TGTGCCACCAGTGATCTCCCGGGACAGGGGGTTGGAGAGACCCAGTACTTC,CATSDLPGQGVGETQYF
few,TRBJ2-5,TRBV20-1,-,TGCAGTGTGGTCGGGACACTAGAGACCCAGTACTTC,CSVVGTLETQYF
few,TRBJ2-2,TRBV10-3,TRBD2,TGTGCCATCCGCGAAGGCGGGGGGCACACCGGGGAGCTGTTTTTT,CAIREGGGHTGELFF
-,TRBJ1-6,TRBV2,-,TGTGCCAGCAGTGAGGAGACTAATTCACCCCTCCACTTT,CASSEETNSPLHF
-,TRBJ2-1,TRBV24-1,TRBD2,TGTGCCACCAGCAGAGATTGGCGGGGGGGCCACAATGAGCAGTTCTTC,CATSRDWRGGHNEQFF
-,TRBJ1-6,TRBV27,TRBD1,TGTGCCAGCAGTGACAGGGGCGGATTTTCACCCCCCCACTTT,CASSDRGGFSPPHF
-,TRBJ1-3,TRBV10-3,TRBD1,TGTGCCATCAGTCCGGGACAGGGGCTGAAAACGGATGGAAACACCATATATTTT,CAISPGQGLKTDGNTIYF
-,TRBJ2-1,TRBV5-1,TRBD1,TGTGCCAGCAGCCTGGGACAGGGCGTTGGCAATGAGCAGTTCTTC,CASSLGQGVGNEQFF
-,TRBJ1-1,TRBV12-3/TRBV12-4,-,TGTGCCAGCAGACAGGGATACACTGAAGCTTTCTTT,CASRQGYTEAFF
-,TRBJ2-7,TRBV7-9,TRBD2,TGTGCCAGCAGCTTAGTAGCTAGGCTAGCGGGCCCCTACGAGCAGTACTTC,CASSLVARLAGPYEQYF